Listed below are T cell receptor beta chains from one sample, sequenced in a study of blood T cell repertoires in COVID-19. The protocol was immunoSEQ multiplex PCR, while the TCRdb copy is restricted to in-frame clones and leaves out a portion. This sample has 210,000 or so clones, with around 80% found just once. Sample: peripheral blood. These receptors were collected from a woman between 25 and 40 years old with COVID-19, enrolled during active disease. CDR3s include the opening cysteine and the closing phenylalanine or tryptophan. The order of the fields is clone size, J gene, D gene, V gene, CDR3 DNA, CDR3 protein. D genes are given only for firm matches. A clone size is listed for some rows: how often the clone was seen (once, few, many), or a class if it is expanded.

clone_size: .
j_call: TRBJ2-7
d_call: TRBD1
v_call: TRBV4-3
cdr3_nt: TGCGCCAGCAGCCAAGGTTGGGACAGGGTCTACGAGCAGTACTTC
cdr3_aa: CASSQGWDRVYEQYF

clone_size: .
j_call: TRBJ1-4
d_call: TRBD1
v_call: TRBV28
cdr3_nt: TGTGCCAGCAGTCTAAGACAGGGAGGTAATGAAAAACTGTTTTTT
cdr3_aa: CASSLRQGGNEKLFF

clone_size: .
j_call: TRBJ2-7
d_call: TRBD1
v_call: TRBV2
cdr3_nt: TGTGCCAGCGTGACAGGGGCCTACGAGCAGTACTTC
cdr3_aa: CASVTGAYEQYF

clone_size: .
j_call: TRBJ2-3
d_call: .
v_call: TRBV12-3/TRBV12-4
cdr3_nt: TGTGCCAGCAGGTCGTCAGTTACGCAGTATTTT
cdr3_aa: CASRSSVTQYF

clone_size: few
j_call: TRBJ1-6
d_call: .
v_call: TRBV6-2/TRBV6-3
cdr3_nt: TGTGCCAGCAGTCCGGACACTTCGGGAGGTTCACCCCTCCACTTT
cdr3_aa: CASSPDTSGGSPLHF

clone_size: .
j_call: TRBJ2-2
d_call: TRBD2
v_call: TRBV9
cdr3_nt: TGTGCCAGCAGCGGGATAGCGGGATTCACCGGGGAGCTGTTTTTT
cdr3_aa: CASSGIAGFTGELFF

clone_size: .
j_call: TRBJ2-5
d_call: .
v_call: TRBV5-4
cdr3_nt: TGTGCCAGCAGCTTTTTGGGGCTTGGGCAAGAGACCCAGTACTTC
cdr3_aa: CASSFLGLGQETQYF

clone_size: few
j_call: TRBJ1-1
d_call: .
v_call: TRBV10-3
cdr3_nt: TGTGCCATCAGTGAGCCCGACACAGGAAAAAACACTGAAGCTTTCTTT
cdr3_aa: CAISEPDTGKNTEAFF

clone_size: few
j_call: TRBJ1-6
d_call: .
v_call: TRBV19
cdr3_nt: TGTGCCAGTAGCTCGACATTCTTGGATAATTCACCCCTCCACTTT
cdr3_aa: CASSSTFLDNSPLHF

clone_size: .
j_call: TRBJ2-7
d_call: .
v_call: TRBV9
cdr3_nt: TGTGCCAGCTCCAGTGGCTACGAGCAGTACTTC
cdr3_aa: CASSSGYEQYF

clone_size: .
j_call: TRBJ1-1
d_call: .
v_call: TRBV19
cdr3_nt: TGTGCCAGTCGAGGACAGTCTGTGTGGAACACTGAAGCTTTCTTT
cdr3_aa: CASRGQSVWNTEAFF

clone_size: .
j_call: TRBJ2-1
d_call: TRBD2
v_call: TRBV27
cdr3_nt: TGTGCCAGCAGTTCACTAGCGGGAGACAATGAGCAGTTCTTC
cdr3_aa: CASSSLAGDNEQFF

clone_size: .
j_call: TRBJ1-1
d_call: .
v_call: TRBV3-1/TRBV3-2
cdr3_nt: TGTGCCAGCAGCTCGAGGGTTACTGAAGCTTTCTTT
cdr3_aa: CASSSRVTEAFF

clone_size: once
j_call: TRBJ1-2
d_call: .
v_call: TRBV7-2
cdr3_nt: TGTGCCAGCAGCTCTCGAACAGGGTCTGGTAACTATGGCTACACCTTC
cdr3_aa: CASSSRTGSGNYGYTF

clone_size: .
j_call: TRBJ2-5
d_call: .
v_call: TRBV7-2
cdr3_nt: TGTGCCAGCAGCTACCGACTTGGCTCCGAGACCCAGTACTTC
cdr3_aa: CASSYRLGSETQYF

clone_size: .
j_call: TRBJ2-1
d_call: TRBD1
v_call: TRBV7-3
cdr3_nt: TGTGCCAGCAGCCCAGACAGGGGATTCGGCAATGAGCAGTTCTTC
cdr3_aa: CASSPDRGFGNEQFF

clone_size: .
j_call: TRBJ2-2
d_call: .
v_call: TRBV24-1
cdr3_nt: TGTGCCACCAGTGAAGGAGGGTCCGGGGAGCTGTTTTTT
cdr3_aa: CATSEGGSGELFF

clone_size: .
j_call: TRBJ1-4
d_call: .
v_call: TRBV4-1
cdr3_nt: TGCGCCAGCAGCCAAGCTCAGGGAGGTGAAAAACTGTTTTTT
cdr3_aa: CASSQAQGGEKLFF

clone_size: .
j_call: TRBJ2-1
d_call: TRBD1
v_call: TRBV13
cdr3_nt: TGTGCCAGCAGCTGGTGGTCCAGGGGGAGCGACAATGAGCAGTTCTTC
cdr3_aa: CASSWWSRGSDNEQFF

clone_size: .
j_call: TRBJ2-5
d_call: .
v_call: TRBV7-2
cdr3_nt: TGTGCCAGCAGCTTAACCCGGGAGACCCAGTACTTC
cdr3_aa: CASSLTRETQYF

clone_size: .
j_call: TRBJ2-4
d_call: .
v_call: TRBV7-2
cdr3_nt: TGTGCCAGCAGCTTAGTTCAGGGGACCAAAAACATTCAGTACTTC
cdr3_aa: CASSLVQGTKNIQYF

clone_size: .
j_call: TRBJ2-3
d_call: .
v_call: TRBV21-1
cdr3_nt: TGTGCCAGCAGCAAAGTTGGGGGAGGTAGAGATACGCAGTATTTT
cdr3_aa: CASSKVGGGRDTQYF

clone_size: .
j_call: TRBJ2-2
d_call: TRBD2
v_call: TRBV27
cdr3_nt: TGTGCCAGCAGTTTATGGTCTAGCGGGGGGAACACCGGGGAGCTGTTTTTT
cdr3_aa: CASSLWSSGGNTGELFF

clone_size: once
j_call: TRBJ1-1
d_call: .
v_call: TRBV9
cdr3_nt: TGTGCCAGCAACCGGGGGGACCCGAACACTGAAGCTTTCTTT
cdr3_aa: CASNRGDPNTEAFF

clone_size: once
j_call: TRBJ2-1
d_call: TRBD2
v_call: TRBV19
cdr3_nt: TGTGCCAGTAGTATCGGCGGGAGGTCAAGGAGTGGGCAGTTCTTC
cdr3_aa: CASSIGGRSRSGQFF

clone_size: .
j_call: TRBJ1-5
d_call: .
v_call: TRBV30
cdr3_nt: TGTGCCTGGAGCCAACCCCGCGGGACCTCCAACAATCAGCCCCAGCATTTT
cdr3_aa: CAWSQPRGTSNNQPQHF

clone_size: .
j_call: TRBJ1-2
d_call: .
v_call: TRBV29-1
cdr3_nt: TGCAGCGTTTCCGGGTTCTATGGCTACACCTTC
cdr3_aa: CSVSGFYGYTF

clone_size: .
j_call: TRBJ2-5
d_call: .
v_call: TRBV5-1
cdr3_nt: TGCGCCAGCAGCTTGGCCGGGGTTACAGAGACCCAGTACTTC
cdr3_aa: CASSLAGVTETQYF

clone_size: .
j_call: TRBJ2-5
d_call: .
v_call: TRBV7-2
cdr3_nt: TGTGCCAGCAGCTTAGCGGGGGGGCTCCGGGAGACCCAGTACTTC
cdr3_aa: CASSLAGGLRETQYF

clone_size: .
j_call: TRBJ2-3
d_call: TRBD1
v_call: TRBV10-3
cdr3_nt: TGTGCCATCAGTGAGTCGGGGACAGGAAGCGTGGATACGCAGTATTTT
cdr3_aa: CAISESGTGSVDTQYF

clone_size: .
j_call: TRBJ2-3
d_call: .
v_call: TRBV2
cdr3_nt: TGTGCCAGCAGCGTTAGGAGCGGTTACAACACAGATACGCAGTATTTT
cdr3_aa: CASSVRSGYNTDTQYF

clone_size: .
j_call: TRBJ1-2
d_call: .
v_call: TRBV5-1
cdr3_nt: TGCGCCAGCAGCTTCGACAGGCACTATGGCTACACCTTC
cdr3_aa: CASSFDRHYGYTF

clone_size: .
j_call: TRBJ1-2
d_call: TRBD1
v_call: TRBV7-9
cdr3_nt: TGTGCCAGCAGCTCGTGGGACAGGGTAGAAAGTAATGGCTACACCTTC
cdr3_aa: CASSSWDRVESNGYTF

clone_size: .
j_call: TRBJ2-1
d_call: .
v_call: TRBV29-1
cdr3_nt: TGCAGCGCCCTCCTTCGTGGCGGGACCTCCTACAATGAGCAGTTCTTC
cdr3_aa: CSALLRGGTSYNEQFF

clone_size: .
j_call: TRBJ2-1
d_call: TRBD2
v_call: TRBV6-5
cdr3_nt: TGTGCCAGCGGCCCTCGAGCGGGAAGCTTGAATGAGCAGTTCTTC
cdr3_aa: CASGPRAGSLNEQFF

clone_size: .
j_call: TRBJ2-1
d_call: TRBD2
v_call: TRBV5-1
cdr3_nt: TGCGCCAGCAGCACTGTAGCGGGAGCACTATCGAATGAGCAGTTCTTC
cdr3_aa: CASSTVAGALSNEQFF

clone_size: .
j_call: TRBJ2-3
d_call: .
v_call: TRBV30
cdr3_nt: TGTGCCTGGAGTGTACGCGGTGCAGATACGCAGTATTTT
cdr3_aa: CAWSVRGADTQYF

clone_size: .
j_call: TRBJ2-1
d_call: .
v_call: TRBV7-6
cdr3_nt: TGTGCCAGCAGCTTATACAGCGGGTCAGGGATTGAGCAGTTCTTC
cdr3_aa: CASSLYSGSGIEQFF

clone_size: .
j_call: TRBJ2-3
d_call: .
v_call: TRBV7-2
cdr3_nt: TGTGCCAGCAGCTTAATCGGGGGGCACGGCACAGATACGCAGTATTTT
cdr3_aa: CASSLIGGHGTDTQYF

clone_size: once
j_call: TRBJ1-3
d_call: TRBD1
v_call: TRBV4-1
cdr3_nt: TGCGCCAGCAGCCCGGGACAGGGGGCGTACCTCAACACCATATATTTT
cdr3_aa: CASSPGQGAYLNTIYF

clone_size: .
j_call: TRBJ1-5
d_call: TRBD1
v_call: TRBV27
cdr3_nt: TGTGCCAGCAGTTTAAGGCCCGGACAGGGGGGCAATCAGCCCCAGCATTTT
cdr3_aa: CASSLRPGQGGNQPQHF

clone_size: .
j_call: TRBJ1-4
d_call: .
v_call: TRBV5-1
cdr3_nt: TGCGCCAGCAGTGGGGGGTTTAATGAAAAACTGTTTTTT
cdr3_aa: CASSGGFNEKLFF

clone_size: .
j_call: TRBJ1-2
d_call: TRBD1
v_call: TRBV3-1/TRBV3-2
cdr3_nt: TGTGCCAGCAGCCTACCCCAAAAACCGGGACAGGGGCCCCAAACTAACTATGGCTACACCTTC
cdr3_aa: CASSLPQKPGQGPQTNYGYTF

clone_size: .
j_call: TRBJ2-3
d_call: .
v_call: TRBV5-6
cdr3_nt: TGTGCCAGCAGCCCACAGTGGGCAGGGGGCACAGATACGCAGTATTTT
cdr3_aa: CASSPQWAGGTDTQYF

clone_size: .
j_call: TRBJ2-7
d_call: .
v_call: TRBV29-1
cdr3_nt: TGCAGCGTTGAGACGGAGACCTACGAGCAGTACTTC
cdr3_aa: CSVETETYEQYF

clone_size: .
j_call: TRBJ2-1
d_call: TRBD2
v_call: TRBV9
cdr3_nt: TGTGCCAGCAGCGTAGGGCTAGCGGGAGCCTATGAGCAATTCTTC
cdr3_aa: CASSVGLAGAYEQFF

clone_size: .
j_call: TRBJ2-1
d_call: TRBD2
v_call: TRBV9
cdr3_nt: TGTGCCAGCAGCGGGACTAGCCGCTCCTACAATGAGCAGTTCTTC
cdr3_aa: CASSGTSRSYNEQFF

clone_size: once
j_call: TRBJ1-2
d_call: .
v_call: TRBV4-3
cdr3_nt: TGCGCCAGCAGCCAAGCTCATAGGGGTATAGCTAACTATGGCTACACCTTC
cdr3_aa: CASSQAHRGIANYGYTF

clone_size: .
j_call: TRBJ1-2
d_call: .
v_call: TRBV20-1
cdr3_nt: TGCAGTGCTACACAGGTTGGCTACACCTTC
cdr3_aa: CSATQVGYTF

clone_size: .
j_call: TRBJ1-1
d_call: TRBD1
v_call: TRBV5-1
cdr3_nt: TGCGCCAGCAGGGGACAGGGGGTGAACACTGAAGCTTTCTTT
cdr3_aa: CASRGQGVNTEAFF

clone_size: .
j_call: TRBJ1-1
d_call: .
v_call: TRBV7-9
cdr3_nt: TGTGCCAGCAGCTTAGTAAGGGGGAGGGTCACTGAAGCTTTCTTT
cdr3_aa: CASSLVRGRVTEAFF

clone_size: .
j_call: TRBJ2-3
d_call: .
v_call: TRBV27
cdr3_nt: TGTGCCAGCATAACACCGAATACGCAGTATTTT
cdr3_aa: CASITPNTQYF